Shown below are 4 T cell receptor beta chains from a single sample sequenced in a study of blood T cell repertoires in COVID-19. The assay was immunoSEQ multiplex PCR, and TCRdb's table has in-frame clones only and misses some. Of roughly 200,000 clones in the sample, 70% to 80% are singletons; the top ten hold around 6%. The sequenced sample consisted of peripheral blood. The receptors stem from a woman aged 40 to 55 with COVID-19, enrolled during active disease.

The chain has TRBV3-1 (or the pseudogene TRBV3-2) and TRBJ2-7; possible D gene TRBD2, 6 bases. Trimming took off 3 bases at V and 4 bases at J, with 13 bases between the two ends. Looked up from germline, CDR1 is LGHDT and CDR2 is YNNKEL (reference sequence). This CDR3 has 14 residues. The CDR3 reads CASSHRDLGYEQYF. In DNA form, the CDR3 reads TGTGCCAGCAGCCACCGGGACTTGGGTTACGAGCAGTACTTC.

The chain employs TRBV3-1 (or the pseudogene TRBV3-2) and TRBJ2-2; TRBD2 matches 8 bases. CDR1 is LGHDT, CDR2 YNNKEL, per germline (reference sequence). The CDR3 runs 18 residues. J gave up 4 bases and V 1 base, and 11 bases lay outside the gene matches. The CDR3 spells CASSQVPSGGTGTGELFF. The CDR3 DNA reads TGTGCCAGCAGCCAAGTACCCAGCGGGGGAACGGGCACCGGGGAGCTGTTTTTT.

The rearrangement uses TRBV4-2 and TRBJ2-7; 8 positions agree with TRBD2. The ends lost 0 bases at V and 6 bases at J; junction bases unmatched: 13. The CDR3 is 17 amino acids. CDR1 and CDR2 (germline): LGHNA, YNFKEQ. The CDR3 bases are TGTGCCAGCAGCCAAGATATCGGGAGGGGGGAAAGGCGCGAGCAGTACTTC. This encodes CASSQDIGRGERREQYF.

V is TRBV7-3 and J is TRBJ2-5; 10 nucleotides line up with TRBD2. The V gene's germline CDR1 is SGHTA and CDR2 FQGTGA. The V gene end was trimmed by 1 base and the J gene end by 2 bases; junction bases not matched to a gene: 7. CDR3 size: 17 residues. CDR3 nucleotides: TGTGCCAGCAGCTTAAGACCCCTAGCGGGGGCACAAGAGACCCAGTACTTC. This sequence encodes CASSLRPLAGAQETQYF. The variable domain in full, with the rest retrieved from reference TRBV7-3 and TRBJ2-5, is GAGVSQTPSNKVTEKGKYVELRCDPISGHTALYWYRQSLGQGPEFLIYFQGTGAADDSGLPNDRFFAVRPEGSVSTLKIQRTERGDSAVYLCASSLRPLAGAQETQYFGPGTRLLVL.